The 28 T cell receptor beta chains reported below all come from one sample, sequenced in a study of T cell responses to AZD1222 COVID-19 vaccine. Repertoires were generated with immunoSEQ multiplex PCR, while TCRdb's copy carries only in-frame clones and drops some. In the table there are about 100,000 clones, about 83% of which are singletons. This sample comprised peripheral blood, obtained on day 0 of AZD1222 vaccination. Source of these receptors: an adult in good health.

The chain carries TRBV11-2 and TRBJ1-1, with unresolved D. The CDR3 sequence is 14 residues long. V was pared by 0 bases and J by 1 base, with 6 bases between. The germline V gene has CDR1 SGHAT and CDR2 FQNNGV. In DNA form, the CDR3 reads TGTGCCAGCAGCTTAGATTGGACGAACACTGAAGCTTTCTTT. It yields the protein CASSLDWTNTEAFF.

The chain recombines TRBV7-3 with TRBJ1-1; D gene ambiguous. The CDR3 is 13 amino acids. CDR1 SGHTA and CDR2 FQGTGA come from the germline V gene. Trimming took 3 bases from V and 5 from J, leaving 10 bases between them. Here the CDR3 reads CASSLREGTEAFF. CDR3 coding DNA: TGTGCCAGCAGCTTGAGAGAGGGAACTGAAGCTTTCTTT. The full variable domain, rest sourced from reference TRBV7-3 and TRBJ1-1, is GAGVSQTPSNKVTEKGKYVELRCDPISGHTALYWYRQSLGQGPEFLIYFQGTGAADDSGLPNDRFFAVRPEGSVSTLKIQRTERGDSAVYLCASSLREGTEAFFGQGTRLTVV.

The chain joins TRBV11-2 to TRBJ1-1; 8 positions match TRBD1. Germline values: CDR1 SGHAT, CDR2 FQNNGV. CDR3 length: 17 residues. V lost 0 bases and J lost 5; bases outside the gene matches: 11. Here the CDR3 reads CASSLDRIQGAGTEAFF. CDR3 bases: TGTGCCAGCAGCTTAGATCGAATCCAGGGGGCCGGGACTGAAGCTTTCTTT.

This clone was counted only a few times. The V call is TRBV27, the J call TRBJ1-5; D remains unclear. Germline loops: CDR1 MNHEY, CDR2 SMNVEV (reference sequence). This CDR3 comprises 13 residues. Trimming shortened V by 3 bases and J by 3 bases, and 6 bases separated the two germline ends. Here the CDR3 reads CASSFGFNQPQHF. The DNA of the CDR3 is TGTGCCAGCAGTTTCGGATTCAATCAGCCCCAGCATTTT.

V and J are TRBV19 and TRBJ2-2; D tentatively reads TRBD1 or TRBD2 (5 bases each). V lost 0 bases and J lost 4, with 9 bases in between. The CDR3 runs 15 residues. Germline lookup yields CDR1 LNHDA and CDR2 SQIVND (reference sequence). In nucleotides, the CDR3 is TGTGCCAGTAGTATAGACAGGGCGGGCACCGGGGAGCTGTTTTTT. It specifies CASSIDRAGTGELFF.

This clone was counted a single time. This chain joins TRBV6-2 or TRBV6-3 and TRBJ1-5; a possible D gene is TRBD1 (6 bases). V dropped 4 bases and J dropped 5 bases, with 12 bases sitting between them. Per the germline V gene, CDR1 is MNHEY and CDR2 is SVGEGT. This CDR3 region has 14 residues. The DNA of the CDR3 is TGTGCCAGCAGTTTTAAACGGACAGATCAGCCCCAGCATTTT. Encoded protein: CASSFKRTDQPQHF.

This clone is termed medium-sized. This rearrangement joins TRBV9 to TRBJ2-7, with 8 bases aligning to TRBD2. The CDR3 extends over 14 amino acids. Per germline, CDR1 SGDLS and CDR2 YYNGEE. Germline trimming cut 4 bases from V and 3 bases from J; bases unmatched to any gene: 6. CDR3 protein: CASSRGLAGYEQYF. In nucleotides, the CDR3 is TGTGCCAGCAGCCGCGGACTAGCTGGCTACGAGCAGTACTTC.

This sequence joins TRBV19 and TRBJ2-1; D gene uncertain. Germline lookup yields CDR1 LNHDA and CDR2 SQIVND (reference sequence). V was clipped by 3 bases and J by 0 bases, with 9 bases between them. The CDR3 loop spans 15 amino acids. DNA of the CDR3: TGTGCCAGTAGTATTGCTGAGAGCTCCTACAATGAGCAGTTCTTC. Its protein product is CASSIAESSYNEQFF.

This clone occurred once. This chain links TRBV27 with TRBJ1-2; tentative D call: TRBD1 (5 bases). V lost 4 bases to trimming and J lost 2 bases, with 14 bases between them. This CDR3 is built from 15 residues. Germline values: CDR1 MNHEY, CDR2 SMNVEV (reference sequence). The CDR3 DNA reads as TGTGCCAGCAGTTCCCGGACGGGACGGAACTATGGCTACACCTTC. Translated: CASSSRTGRNYGYTF.

The V gene is TRBV10-3, the J gene TRBJ1-2; D is unclear. Germline assignment: CDR1 ENHRY and CDR2 SYGVKD. V was trimmed by 2 bases and J by 3 bases, leaving 7 bases between them. CDR3 size: 13 residues. The CDR3 bases are TGTGCCATCAGTGAGACAGCAGACTATGGCTACACCTTC. It encodes CAISETADYGYTF.

In regard to this clone: Its ends do not fully match the called genes, so a read error is possible. Different DNA sequences within this sample yield the same CDR3. The chain is built from TRBV12-5 and TRBJ1-6; no firm D call. Germline V gives CDR1 LGHNT, CDR2 FRNRAP. The length of the CDR3 is 18 residues. The CDR3, as DNA: TGTGCTAGTGGTCTGGTACCATCTACAGATGTTTCGGGCTCACCCCTCCACTTT. Protein sequence: CASGLVPSTDVSGSPLHF. Full variable domain (remainder filled in from reference TRBV12-5 and TRBJ1-6): DARVTQTPRHKVTEMGQEVTMRCQPILGHNTVFWYRQTMMQGLELLAYFRNRAPLDDSGMPKDRFSAEMPDATLATLKIQPSEPRDSAVYFCASGLVPSTDVSGSPLHFGNGTRLTVT.

The J gene is TRBJ1-2, the V gene TRBV2, with 7 bases aligning to TRBD1. J lost 2 bases, V lost 8 bases, and 11 bases had no gene match. Per germline, CDR1 SNHLY and CDR2 FYNNEI. The CDR3 has 15 amino acids. CDR3 sequence: CASCFEEGANYGYTF. The CDR3 coding sequence is TGTGCCAGCTGTTTCGAGGAGGGGGCAAACTATGGCTACACCTTC. Supplemented by reference TRBV2 and TRBJ1-2, the full variable domain reads EPEVTQTPSHQVTQMGQEVILRCVPISNHLYFYWYRQILGQKVEFLVSFYNNEISEKSEIFDDQFSVERPDGSNFTLKIRSTKLEDSAMYFCASCFEEGANYGYTFGSGTRLTVV.

The genes are TRBV24-1 and TRBJ1-5; D ambiguous. Germline assignment: CDR1 KGHDR and CDR2 SFDVKD. CDR3 length: 14 residues. Trimming left V 6 bases short and J 5 bases short, with 13 bases between. The CDR3 reads CATSPRGRDQPQHF. Here the CDR3 DNA reads TGTGCCACCAGTCCTCGGGGTAGGGATCAGCCCCAGCATTTT.

The rearrangement uses TRBV5-1 and TRBJ1-3; 10 bases are shared with TRBD1. With 4 bases clipped from V and 7 bases from J, the junction kept 11 bases outside the gene matches. In germline, CDR1 is SGHRS, CDR2 YFSETQ. CDR3 size: 16 residues. The CDR3 DNA is TGCGCCAGCAGCCTCTCGTGGGACAGGGGAAGCAACACCATATATTTT. Translating gives CASSLSWDRGSNTIYF.

The chain carries TRBV3-1 (or the pseudogene TRBV3-2) and TRBJ2-7; 8 positions agree with TRBD2. Germline V gene lookup returns CDR1 LGHDT and CDR2 YNNKEL (reference sequence). The junction had 9 bases not matched to a gene; V was cut back by 5 bases and J by 3 bases. CDR3 length equals 15 residues. Written as DNA, the CDR3 is TGTGCCAGCAGCTCTCCAAGAGCGGGAGTCTACGAGCAGTACTTC. It yields the protein CASSSPRAGVYEQYF.

V and J are TRBV11-2 and TRBJ1-1; D ambiguous. There are 12 residues in the CDR3. V lost 3 bases to trimming and J lost 4 bases, with 6 bases between them. Germline CDR1 and CDR2: SGHAT and FQNNGV. The CDR3 coding sequence is TGTGCCAGCAGCTTCTTGGTCACTGAAGCTTTCTTT. This codes for CASSFLVTEAFF.

The V and J genes are TRBV21-1 and TRBJ2-7. TRBV21-1 is a listed pseudogene. The CDR3 runs to 12 residues. CDR3 amino acids: CATILGIHEQYF. The CDR3, as DNA: TGTGCCACCATTTTAGGGATCCACGAGCAGTACTTC.

The chain couples TRBV19 to TRBJ1-5; D is perhaps TRBD1 (6 bases). The CDR3 spans 14 residues. Trimming left V 5 bases short and J 4 bases short, with 12 bases between. Germline loops: CDR1 LNHDA, CDR2 SQIVND (reference sequence). The CDR3 nucleotides read TGTGCCAGTAGTGCCGGACAGAAAAATCAGCCCCAGCATTTT. It translates to CASSAGQKNQPQHF.

The V gene is TRBV28, the J gene TRBJ2-5; TRBD1 agrees at 7 bases. The germline CDR1 and CDR2 sequences are MDHEN and SYDVKM. V lost 5 bases and J lost 7; bases outside the gene matches: 13. The CDR3 totals 15 residues. The CDR3 spells CASSGAVRQGGTQYF. CDR3 bases: TGTGCCAGCAGTGGGGCAGTCAGACAGGGCGGGACCCAGTACTTC.

The CDR3 spells CASSLQGASYGYTF. The CDR3 coding sequence is TGCGCCAGCAGCCTACAGGGGGCCAGCTATGGCTACACCTTC. The rearrangement uses TRBV4-1 and TRBJ1-2; TRBD1 matches at 9 bases. Germline loops: CDR1 MGHRA, CDR2 YSYEKL. Unmatched junction bases numbered 4, after V lost 4 bases and J lost 4 bases. This CDR3 contains 14 residues.

This clone showed up just a few times. The V gene is TRBV15, the J gene TRBJ2-7; 7 bases line up with TRBD1. V trimming: 0 bases; J trimming: 11 bases; junction bases outside the gene matches: 13. Germline CDR1 reads LNHNV; CDR2 reads YYDKDF (reference sequence). There are 15 residues in the CDR3. CDR3 region: CATSRDPLEQTGKYF. CDR3 DNA: TGTGCCACCAGCAGAGATCCATTGGAGCAGACAGGGAAGTACTTC.

This clone was seen a handful of times. V usage is TRBV5-1 and J usage is TRBJ2-3, with 7 bases identical to TRBD2. CDR3 size: 16 residues. Per the germline V gene, CDR1 is SGHRS and CDR2 is YFSETQ. The V segment lost 4 bases and the J segment 3 bases; nucleotides outside the gene matches: 11. The CDR3 here is CASSPFGGGLTDTQYF. The CDR3 bases are TGCGCCAGCAGCCCCTTTGGGGGAGGGCTAACAGATACGCAGTATTTT.

The DNA of the CDR3 is TGTGCCATCCAAGGGGTTGGGGAAAAACTGTTTTTT. This codes for CAIQGVGEKLFF. V and J are TRBV6-5 and TRBJ1-4; TRBD1 might be the D (5 bases). V gave up 10 bases and J gave up 8 bases, with 14 bases separating them. The CDR3 contains 12 residues. Germline V gene sequence: CDR1 MNHEY, CDR2 SVGAGI.

The rearrangement links TRBV11-1 to TRBJ2-7; D is undetermined. V gave up 5 bases and J gave up 0 bases, with 11 bases separating them. Germline CDR1 is SGHAT and CDR2 is FQDESV (reference sequence). This CDR3 contains 14 residues. CDR3 sequence reads: CASSPMFSSYEQYF. In nucleotides, the CDR3 is TGTGCCAGCAGCCCGATGTTTAGCTCCTACGAGCAGTACTTC.

V and J are TRBV19 and TRBJ1-2; 8 nucleotides align to TRBD1. Germline assignment: CDR1 LNHDA and CDR2 SQIVND (reference sequence). The CDR3 totals 17 residues. Unmatched junction bases numbered 12, after V lost 6 bases and J lost 0 bases. DNA for the CDR3: TGTGCCAGTAGCCAAGGACAGGGTACCGGTCCTAACTATGGCTACACCTTC. It codes for CASSQGQGTGPNYGYTF.

J is TRBJ1-2 and V is TRBV6-1; no clear D gene. Germline assignment: CDR1 MNHNS and CDR2 SASEGT. The CDR3 has 15 residues. Deletions cut 2 bases from V and 4 bases from J, with 14 bases between. This chain's CDR3 is CASSEIGVSLYGYTF. The CDR3 DNA sequence: TGTGCCAGCAGTGAAATCGGGGTGAGCCTCTATGGCTACACCTTC.

The chain has TRBV18 and TRBJ2-1, with D unclear. CDR3 size: 12 residues. Germline CDR1 is KGHSH and CDR2 is LQKENI. V lost 5 bases and J lost 5, with 7 bases in between. The CDR3 spells CASSSRNNEQFF. CDR3 DNA sequence: TGTGCCAGCTCATCTCGGAACAATGAGCAGTTCTTC.

The J gene is TRBJ1-1, the V gene TRBV19, with unresolved D. CDR1 and CDR2 (germline): LNHDA, SQIVND (reference sequence). The CDR3 loop spans 14 amino acids. Trimming shortened V by 9 bases and J by 3 bases, and 17 bases separated the two germline ends. The CDR3 is CASSLGAWYTEAFF. The DNA of the CDR3 is TGTGCCAGCTCCCTCGGTGCTTGGTACACTGAAGCTTTCTTT.